This T cell receptor beta chain was found in a study of T cells after yellow fever vaccination. Study-level results: Most clones from primary vaccination resurfaced after the booster (96% CD4, less than 90% CD8).

Synthesis of TCR cDNA relied on 5'RACE template switching, which attached a universal primer site and UMIs. One entry per CDR3 protein results from TCRdb running MiXCR on the 5' RACE reads. The sample has a few hundred thousand distinct CDR3 sequences, roughly 8.7% seen once. This CDR3 comprises 14 residues. CDR1 is SGDLS, CDR2 YYNGEE, per germline. V lost 2 bases to trimming and J lost 7 bases; unmatched junction nucleotides: 3. On this clonotype: Antigen: not known.

The rearrangement links TRBV9 to TRBJ1-5, with 10 bases lining up with TRBD1. The source material was CD4+ T cells sorted from PBMCs, sampled 5 days after the yellow fever booster vaccination. The clonotype comes from a man between 18 and 29 years old who received the YFV17D yellow fever vaccine. The CDR3 sequence: CASSVGTGAQPQHF. DNA of the CDR3: TGTGCCAGCAGCGTTGGGACAGGGGCACAGCCCCAGCATTTT.